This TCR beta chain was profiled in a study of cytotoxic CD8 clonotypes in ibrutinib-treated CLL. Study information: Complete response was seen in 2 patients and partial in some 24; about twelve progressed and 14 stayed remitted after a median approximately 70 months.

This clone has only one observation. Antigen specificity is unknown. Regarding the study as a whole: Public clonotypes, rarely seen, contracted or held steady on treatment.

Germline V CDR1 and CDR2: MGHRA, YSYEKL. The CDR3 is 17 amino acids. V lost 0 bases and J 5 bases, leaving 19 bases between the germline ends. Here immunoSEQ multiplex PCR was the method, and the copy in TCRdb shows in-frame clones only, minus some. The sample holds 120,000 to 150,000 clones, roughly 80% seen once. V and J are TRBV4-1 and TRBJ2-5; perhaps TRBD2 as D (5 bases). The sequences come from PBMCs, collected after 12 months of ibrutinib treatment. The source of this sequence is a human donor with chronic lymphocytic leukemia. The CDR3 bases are TGCGCCAGCAGCCAAGACCGGACTCCGGTCTTAGGGGAGACCCAGTACTTC. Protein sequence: CASSQDRTPVLGETQYF.